What follows is one TCR beta chain and its context. Its antigen is unidentified. The germline CDR1 and CDR2 sequences are SQVTM and ANQGSEA. The germline V and J ends were trimmed by 4 bases and 1 base, with 19 bases remaining between them. The CDR3 runs 16 residues. The entry originates in a study of cytomegalovirus exposure and HLA in healthy donors. Looking at the study overall: Later analysis reported that the approximately 110 validation repertoires shared the platform of the approximately 670 first-cohort repertoires.

Study-level results: A few of the chains that were CMV-associated were confirmed in vitro to be specific for CMV antigens. A later analysis found first-cohort TCR clusters tended to co-occur in the 130 or so validation repertoires. Many donors shared some public TCRs, even though most TCR sequences were rare.

Only in-frame clones appear in the TCRdb table, and some are missing; sequencing was by immunoSEQ multiplex PCR. The sample includes about 150,000 clones, roughly 84% of them seen just once. This receptor was identified in a human donor in good health. This chain connects TRBV29-1 to TRBJ1-1; no clear D. Sequences were obtained from PBMCs. CDR3 DNA: TGCAGCGTTGTGCGACCTGAACTATGGCCGAACACTGAAGCTTTCTTT. This sequence encodes CSVVRPELWPNTEAFF.